One and the same sample provided the 20 T cell receptor beta chains below, sequenced in a study of blood T cell repertoires in COVID-19. Clones were sequenced by immunoSEQ multiplex PCR, and TCRdb holds only the in-frame ones, with some missing. The sample lists 75,000 to 100,000 clones; around four fifths were seen once. The sequencing sample was made of peripheral blood. The receptors were sampled from a human donor in a cohort sampled during active COVID-19.

In this sample, this clone turned up once. This chain joins TRBV30 and TRBJ2-2, with 8 bases lining up with TRBD1. V lost 6 bases, J lost 7 bases, and 13 bases stayed unmatched. CDR3 length: 15 amino acids. From germline, CDR1 is GTSNPN and CDR2 SVGIG (reference sequence). The DNA for the CDR3 is TGTGCCTGTATTATCGGACAGGGTTTGGTCGGGGAGCTGTTTTTT. Its protein is CACIIGQGLVGELFF.

The chain combines TRBV10-2 with TRBJ2-7; 9 nucleotides match TRBD2. V lost 2 bases, J lost 5 bases, and 7 bases stayed unmatched. Germline CDR1 reads WSHSY; CDR2 reads SAAADI. The CDR3 contains 15 residues. CDR3 coding DNA: TGCGCCAGCAGTGAGCCGGCTAGCGGGAACCACGAGCAGTACTTC. It encodes CASSEPASGNHEQYF.

This chain uses TRBV5-6 with TRBJ1-5, with D perhaps matching TRBD1 (6 bases). CDR3 size: 16 residues. V gave up 0 bases and J gave up 4 bases, with 14 bases separating them. CDR1 and CDR2 from the germline V gene are SGHDT and YYEEEE. For the CDR3, the DNA is TGTGCCAGCAGCTTGGAGGGACAAAGGGGTAATCAGCCCCAGCATTTT. It is translated as CASSLEGQRGNQPQHF.

The chain recombines TRBV6-2 or TRBV6-3 with TRBJ2-1; TRBD2 matches at 10 bases. V lost 2 bases and J lost 10; bases outside the gene matches: 8. CDR1 and CDR2 from the germline V gene are MNHEY and SVGEGT. CDR3 length: 15 residues. This CDR3 reads CASSYKREGSEEQFF. CDR3 sequence (DNA): TGTGCCAGCAGTTACAAGCGGGAGGGGTCTGAGGAGCAGTTCTTC.

This chain connects TRBV9 to TRBJ1-3; D call uncertain. The CDR3 is made up of 12 amino acids. The germline gives CDR1 SGDLS, CDR2 YYNGEE. V was cut by 4 bases and J by 4 bases, with 6 bases left in between. The CDR3 is CASSRRGNTIYF. As DNA, the CDR3 is TGTGCCAGCAGCCGGAGGGGAAACACCATATATTTT. The full variable domain, completed using reference TRBV9 and TRBJ1-3, is DSGVTQTPKHLITATGQRVTLRCSPRSGDLSVYWYQQSLDQGLQFLIQYYNGEERAKGNILERFSAQQFPDLHSELNLSSLELGDSALYFCASSRRGNTIYFGEGSWLTVV.

The chain recombines TRBV24-1 with TRBJ2-1, with 8 bases that match TRBD2. CDR3 size: 15 residues. CDR1 is KGHDR and CDR2 is SFDVKD in the germline V gene. V lost 7 bases and J lost 7; bases outside the gene matches: 11. CDR3 sequence (DNA): TGTGCCACCAGCGGAACTAGCGGTCTGGGAAATGAGCAGTTCTTC. This gives the protein CATSGTSGLGNEQFF.

Here the CDR3 DNA reads TGTGCCACCAGTGACTTTCCCGGACAGGGTCGCTACAATGAGCAGTTCTTC. This translates into CATSDFPGQGRYNEQFF. The chain carries TRBV24-1 and TRBJ2-1, with TRBD1 identical over 8 bases. CDR1 is KGHDR and CDR2 is SFDVKD in the germline V gene. Germline trimming cut 4 bases from V and 3 bases from J; bases unmatched to any gene: 10. The CDR3 contains 17 residues.

The V call is TRBV5-1, the J call TRBJ2-2; TRBD1 matches at 10 bases. J gave up 5 bases and V 4 bases, and 5 bases lay outside the gene matches. Germline lookup yields CDR1 SGHRS and CDR2 YFSETQ. The CDR3 is 15 residues long. CDR3 sequence: CASSVGQGETGELFF. Written as DNA, the CDR3 is TGCGCCAGCAGCGTAGGACAGGGGGAAACCGGGGAGCTGTTTTTT.

The chain couples TRBV3-1 (or the pseudogene TRBV3-2) to TRBJ1-6; a weak D match, TRBD1 (5 bases). The germline gives CDR1 LGHDT, CDR2 YNNKEL (reference sequence). This CDR3 spans 15 amino acids. The V end was cut by 4 bases, the J end by 9 bases, with 16 bases between. The CDR3 DNA reads TGTGCCAGCAGCCCAAGGACACCCGGGGGTTCACCCCTCCACTTT. This sequence encodes CASSPRTPGGSPLHF.

The V and J genes are TRBV19 and TRBJ2-1; 8 bases fit TRBD2. Germline-derived CDR1 and CDR2 are LNHDA and SQIVND (reference sequence). With 8 bases clipped from V and 7 bases from J, the junction kept 13 bases outside the gene matches. There are 15 residues in the CDR3. Here the CDR3 reads CASRRSLAEINEQFF. DNA of the CDR3: TGTGCCAGTCGACGATCACTAGCGGAGATAAATGAGCAGTTCTTC.

This clone was picked up a small number of times. The chain joins TRBV5-1 to TRBJ2-7; 11 bases align to TRBD2. Trimming took 5 bases from V and 5 from J; bases not matched to a gene: 6. The germline gives CDR1 SGHRS, CDR2 YFSETQ. The CDR3 is 14 amino acids. The CDR3 coding sequence is TGCGCCAGCAGACTTAGCGGGGGGGCGGACGAGCAGTACTTC. As protein: CASRLSGGADEQYF.

The chain is built from TRBV9 and TRBJ2-5, with D perhaps matching TRBD2 (5 bases). Trimming removed 3 bases from V and 4 bases from J, with 10 bases in between. The CDR3 totals 13 residues. Germline assignment: CDR1 SGDLS and CDR2 YYNGEE. CDR3 DNA sequence: TGTGCCAGCAGCGCCGGACTCATAGAGACCCAGTACTTC. Amino acids: CASSAGLIETQYF.

The chain combines TRBV5-5 with TRBJ1-2; the D gene is possibly TRBD1 (5 bases). The V end was cut by 0 bases, the J end by 3 bases, with 9 bases between. This CDR3 comprises 14 residues. The germline V gene encodes CDR1 SGHKS and CDR2 YYEKEE (reference sequence). CDR3 bases: TGTGCCAGCAGCTTGGATTGGGGGGACTATGGCTACACCTTC. Its translation: CASSLDWGDYGYTF.

The chain links TRBV7-2 to TRBJ1-1; no clear D. The V gene lost 4 bases and the J gene lost 6 bases, with 18 bases spanning the gap. Per germline, CDR1 SGHTA and CDR2 FQGNSA. This CDR3 is built from 15 residues. This chain's CDR3 is CASSWKGEWSSEAFF. The CDR3 DNA reads as TGTGCCAGCAGCTGGAAAGGAGAATGGAGCTCTGAAGCTTTCTTT.

The V call is TRBV6-5, the J call TRBJ1-4; a weak D match, TRBD1 (6 bases). This CDR3 has 14 amino acids. V was trimmed by 7 bases and J by 4 bases, leaving 13 bases between them. Germline assignment: CDR1 MNHEY and CDR2 SVGAGI. This CDR3 is CASNRDTLNEKLFF. The CDR3 nucleotides are TGTGCCAGCAACCGGGACACCCTTAATGAAAAACTGTTTTTT.

The CDR3 spells CASSGGTGVYEQYF. The CDR3 DNA follows: TGTGCCAGCAGCGGGGGGACAGGGGTATACGAGCAGTACTTC. The chain is built from TRBV9 and TRBJ2-7; 10 bases are a match to TRBD1. The CDR3 is 14 residues long. J was trimmed by 4 bases and V by 3 bases; bases with no gene match: 4. From germline, CDR1 is SGDLS and CDR2 YYNGEE.

This clone has only a few counts. V usage is TRBV3-1 (or the pseudogene TRBV3-2) and J usage is TRBJ2-1, with D uncertain. The CDR3 extends over 14 amino acids. Germline V gene lookup returns CDR1 LGHDT and CDR2 YNNKEL (reference sequence). Between the trimmed V and J ends, which lost 1 base and 7 bases, there was a span of 11 bases. CDR3 protein: CASSQVISLNEQFF. Here the CDR3 DNA reads TGTGCCAGCAGCCAAGTTATTAGCTTGAATGAGCAGTTCTTC.

This sequence joins TRBV28 and TRBJ2-1; tentatively, D is TRBD1 (6 bases). The CDR3 has 12 amino acids. CDR1 and CDR2 from the germline V gene are MDHEN and SYDVKM. V lost 6 bases, J lost 4 bases, and 7 bases lay in between. In nucleotides, the CDR3 is TGTGCCAGCAGGACAGGTTACAATGAGCAGTTCTTC. This encodes CASRTGYNEQFF.

This chain connects TRBV2 to TRBJ2-1; D not certain. This CDR3 contains 13 residues. V lost 0 bases to trimming and J lost 6 bases, with 6 bases between them. CDR1 and CDR2 from the germline V gene are SNHLY and FYNNEI. The CDR3 coding sequence is TGTGCCAGCAGTGAAGCTAGAATCAATGAGCAGTTCTTC. This translates into CASSEARINEQFF.

This chain connects TRBV4-1 to TRBJ1-1; 12 nucleotides agree with TRBD1. The CDR3 loop spans 18 amino acids. Per germline, CDR1 MGHRA and CDR2 YSYEKL. Unmatched junction bases numbered 14, after V lost 5 bases and J lost 4 bases. The CDR3 nucleotides read TGCGCCAGCAGCGTACGGAACCGGGACAGGGGGCATGGCACTGAAGCTTTCTTT. As protein: CASSVRNRDRGHGTEAFF.